Below are 5 T cell receptor beta chains sequenced from a single sample in a study of blood T cell repertoires in COVID-19. TCRdb's copy holds only in-frame clones and misses some; the assay was immunoSEQ multiplex PCR. This sample has roughly 260,000 clones, with around 85% found just once. Sequences were obtained from peripheral blood. These receptors were collected from a woman in her forties with active or convalescent COVID-19.

V usage is TRBV25-1 and J usage is TRBJ2-7, with TRBD1 matching 10 bases. The CDR3 sequence is 15 residues long. Losses at the gene ends were 4 bases for V and 5 bases for J; bases not matched to a gene: 8. Germline V CDR1 and CDR2: MGHDK, SYGVNS. The CDR3 coding sequence is TGTGCCAGCAGTGTTCCCGGGGACAGGGGTCACGAGCAGTACTTC. This encodes CASSVPGDRGHEQYF.

The chain couples TRBV6-5 to TRBJ2-1; TRBD2 aligns across 11 bases. The CDR3 covers 15 residues. Germline CDR1 reads MNHEY; CDR2 reads SVGAGI. Trimming took 7 bases from V and 4 from J; bases not matched to a gene: 6. CDR3 protein: CASTRTSGRYNEQFF. The CDR3, as DNA: TGTGCCAGCACGAGGACTAGCGGGCGGTACAATGAGCAGTTCTTC.

This chain links TRBV9 with TRBJ1-1; D gene uncertain. CDR1 and CDR2 (germline): SGDLS, YYNGEE. Trimming pared 0 bases from V and 8 bases from J, leaving 17 bases between. The CDR3 loop spans 15 amino acids. The CDR3 protein is CASSVEPNSLREAFF. The CDR3 nucleotides read TGTGCCAGCAGCGTAGAGCCCAACTCCCTGAGGGAAGCTTTCTTT.

CDR3 sequence reads: CASRARVGGVGTDTQYF. The CDR3 DNA is TGTGCCAGCAGGGCTCGAGTGGGGGGTGTTGGAACAGATACGCAGTATTTT. J is TRBJ2-3 and V is TRBV21-1; TRBD2 is the table's D call, not checked against the DNA. TRBV21-1 is a pseudogene locus. The CDR3 is 17 amino acids.

This clone was observed a few times. The CDR3 DNA is TGTGCCTGGAGTGCGGCAGGAGGGAAATATCAGCCCCAGCATTTT. Translation gives CAWSAAGGKYQPQHF. The chain combines TRBV30 with TRBJ1-5; D gene ambiguous. This CDR3 is 15 amino acids long. Germline CDR1 reads GTSNPN; CDR2 reads SVGIG (reference sequence). The ends were cut back, 1 base at V and 5 bases at J, with 15 bases in the middle. The variable domain in full, completed from reference TRBV30 and TRBJ1-5, reads SQTIHQWPATLVQPVGSPLSLECTVEGTSNPNLYWYRQAAGRGLQLLFYSVGIGQISSEVPQNLSASRPQDRQFILSSKKLLLSDSGFYLCAWSAAGGKYQPQHFGDGTRLSIL.